This T cell receptor (beta chain) was found in a study of Ad26.COV2.S vaccination and SARS-CoV-2 variants. Findings of the study overall: Ad26.COV2.S recipients had broader spike-specific TCRs (P = 0.0014). The analyses of TCR breadth and depth may have understated the size of total T cell responses.

Profiling relied on immunoSEQ multiplex PCR, and the TCRdb table lists in-frame clones only, not all of them. The table lists around 450,000 clones, roughly 89% of them singletons. The count of this clone is one. Its target is unknown. Germline assignment: CDR1 SNHLY and CDR2 FYNNEI. V shed 7 bases and J 0 bases; nucleotides not matched to a gene: 7. This CDR3 region has 15 residues. Treatment noted: roughly 18 received Ad26.COV2.S at low or high dose, single or two shots; 5 received placebo; per-sample allocation not given. Repertoires come from day 63 after the first vaccine or placebo injection. Vaccination employed an Ad26 vector expressing the Wuhan-strain SARS-CoV-2 spike.

Sequencing was performed on peripheral blood, taken in a trial of Ad26.COV2.S vaccine versus placebo. The TCR comes from a person aged 18-60 years who received the Ad26.COV2.S COVID-19 vaccine or a placebo. This rearrangement joins TRBV2 to TRBJ2-3; TRBD2 matches at 7 bases. CDR3 residues: CASNFLAASTDTQYF. In nucleotides, the CDR3 is TGTGCCAGCAACTTCCTAGCGGCTAGCACAGATACGCAGTATTTT. The entire variable domain, with the rest obtained from reference TRBV2 and TRBJ2-3, is as follows: EPEVTQTPSHQVTQMGQEVILRCVPISNHLYFYWYRQILGQKVEFLVSFYNNEISEKSEIFDDQFSVERPDGSNFTLKIRSTKLEDSAMYFCASNFLAASTDTQYFGPGTRLTVL.